Shown below are 6 T cell receptor beta chains from a single sample sequenced in a study of T-cell reconstitution after alpha-beta-depleted transplantation in children. Molecular barcoding with unique molecular identifiers was used for the TCRbeta library. Via MiXCR, TCRdb re-called the PCR reads, giving one row per CDR3 protein. In the table there are 300,000 or so distinct CDR3 sequences, over 20% of which are singletons. The sequenced sample was PBMCs, mostly from graft donor cells, obtained 180 days after TCRalphabeta/CD19-depleted stem cell transplant. The source of these receptors is a male patient aged 5 to 17 who had a stem cell transplant for acute lymphoblastic leukemia, so the T cells may come from the graft donor.

The rearrangement joins TRBV5-1 to TRBJ2-2, with a tentative D call TRBD2 (6 bases). Germline CDR1 SGHRS, CDR2 YFSETQ. The CDR3 sequence is 15 residues long. The V and J ends lost 3 bases and 2 bases respectively, with 11 bases between them. The CDR3 nucleotides read TGCGCCAGCAGCTGGGACTTGACAAACACCGGGGAGCTGTTTTTT. Its translation is CASSWDLTNTGELFF. The variable domain in full, with the rest retrieved from reference TRBV5-1 and TRBJ2-2, is KAGVTQTPRYLIKTRGQQVTLSCSPISGHRSVSWYQQTPGQGLQFLFEYFSETQRNKGNFPGRFSGRQFSNSRSEMNVSTLELGDSALYLCASSWDLTNTGELFFGEGSRLTVL.

The chain carries TRBV20-1 and TRBJ1-2; D is perhaps TRBD1 (5 bases). V was trimmed by 2 bases and J by 7 bases, leaving 11 bases between them. This CDR3 contains 12 residues. Germline CDR1 and CDR2: DFQATT and SNEGSKA (reference sequence). This CDR3 is CSARRGLSGYTF. The CDR3 DNA is TGCAGTGCTAGACGGGGGTTGAGTGGCTACACCTTC.

The chain employs TRBV7-4 and TRBJ2-1; no reliable D call. The germline gives CDR1 SGHVT, CDR2 SQSDAQ. Trimming cost V 5 bases and J 2 bases, with 7 bases left between them. This CDR3 contains 13 residues. CDR3 region: CASSPFAYNEQFF. CDR3 DNA: TGTGCCAGCAGCCCCTTCGCCTACAATGAGCAGTTCTTC.

This clonotype has only a few counts. The chain is built from TRBV7-3 and TRBJ2-1; a possible D gene is TRBD2 (6 bases). The germline V gene has CDR1 SGHTA and CDR2 FQGTGA. V dropped 1 base and J dropped 0 bases, with 10 bases sitting between them. The CDR3 runs 16 residues. The CDR3 protein is CASSLRGGVSYNEQFF. The CDR3 DNA reads TGTGCCAGCAGCTTAAGGGGCGGGGTCTCCTACAATGAGCAGTTCTTC. The entire variable domain, with the rest obtained from reference TRBV7-3 and TRBJ2-1, is as follows: GAGVSQTPSNKVTEKGKYVELRCDPISGHTALYWYRQSLGQGPEFLIYFQGTGAADDSGLPNDRFFAVRPEGSVSTLKIQRTERGDSAVYLCASSLRGGVSYNEQFFGPGTRLTVL.

This clonotype has only a few counts. J is TRBJ2-2 and V is TRBV5-1; D gene ambiguous. There are 16 residues in the CDR3. The germline CDR1 and CDR2 sequences are SGHRS and YFSETQ. Trimming took 0 bases from V and 2 from J, leaving 11 bases between them. The CDR3 sequence is CASSLGLLINTGELFF. CDR3 coding DNA: TGCGCCAGCAGCTTGGGACTGTTAATAAACACCGGGGAGCTGTTTTTT. The full variable domain, in which reference TRBV5-1 and TRBJ2-2 provide the parts outside the CDR3, is KAGVTQTPRYLIKTRGQQVTLSCSPISGHRSVSWYQQTPGQGLQFLFEYFSETQRNKGNFPGRFSGRQFSNSRSEMNVSTLELGDSALYLCASSLGLLINTGELFFGEGSRLTVL.

As DNA, the CDR3 is TGTGCCAGCAGAAGTATCCGACAGGGGGCCTACGAGCAGTACTTC. This gives the protein CASRSIRQGAYEQYF. The J gene is TRBJ2-7, the V gene TRBV13; TRBD1 matches at 9 bases. The CDR3 sequence is 15 residues long. V lost 6 bases, J lost 2 bases, and 8 bases stayed unmatched. CDR1 PRHDT and CDR2 FYEKMQ come from the germline V gene (reference sequence).